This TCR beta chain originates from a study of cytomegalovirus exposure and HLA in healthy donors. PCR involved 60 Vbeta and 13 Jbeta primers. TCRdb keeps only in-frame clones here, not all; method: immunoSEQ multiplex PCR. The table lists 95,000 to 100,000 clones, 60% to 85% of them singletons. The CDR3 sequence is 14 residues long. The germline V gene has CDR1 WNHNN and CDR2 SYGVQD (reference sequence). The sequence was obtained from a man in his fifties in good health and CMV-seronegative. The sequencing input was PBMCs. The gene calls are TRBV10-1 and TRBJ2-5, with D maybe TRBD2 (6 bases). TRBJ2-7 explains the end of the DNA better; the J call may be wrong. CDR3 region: CASSVEGGNYEQYF. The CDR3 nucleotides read TGCGCCAGCAGTGTGGAGGGAGGAAACTACGAGCAGTACTTC.